The next 21 T cell receptor beta chains were all read from a single sample in a study of T cell responses to AZD1222 COVID-19 vaccine. The repertoire was sequenced with immunoSEQ multiplex PCR; TCRdb's copy has only in-frame clones and lacks some. The table includes 150,000 to 200,000 clones, about 90% detected once. Sequencing used peripheral blood, obtained on day 0 of MenACWY control vaccination. The receptors originated from an adult in good health.

The chain has TRBV30 and TRBJ2-7; D call uncertain. V was pared by 2 bases and J by 4 bases, with 9 bases between. The CDR3 loop spans 12 amino acids. CDR1 and CDR2 from the germline V gene are GTSNPN and SVGIG (reference sequence). The CDR3 coding sequence is TGTGCCTGGAGTCCGGGCGTATACGAGCAGTACTTC. Amino acid sequence: CAWSPGVYEQYF.

The chain uses TRBV2 and TRBJ2-2; D gene uncertain. With 5 bases removed from V and 1 base from J, the gap between germline ends came to 11 bases. Germline V gives CDR1 SNHLY, CDR2 FYNNEI. There are 15 residues in the CDR3. This CDR3 reads CASSLGRVNTGELFF. DNA for the CDR3: TGTGCCAGCAGTTTAGGACGAGTGAACACCGGGGAGCTGTTTTTT.

V and J are TRBV5-1 and TRBJ2-1, with 14 positions matching TRBD2. The germline V gene has CDR1 SGHRS and CDR2 YFSETQ. V gave up 3 bases and J gave up 0 bases; unmatched junction bases: 2. The CDR3 spans 17 residues. CDR3 in DNA: TGCGCCAGCAGCTCGGGACTAGCGGGAGCCTCCTACAATGAGCAGTTCTTC. Its translation is CASSSGLAGASYNEQFF.

This clone appeared a single time. The chain uses TRBV4-2 and TRBJ2-1; 7 bases are shared with TRBD2. V lost 1 base to trimming and J lost 5 bases; unmatched junction nucleotides: 14. This CDR3 is 18 amino acids long. Germline assignment: CDR1 LGHNA and CDR2 YNFKEQ. The CDR3 sequence is CASSQVSRWASGHNEQFF. In DNA, the CDR3 is TGTGCCAGCAGCCAAGTTTCGAGGTGGGCTAGCGGACACAATGAGCAGTTCTTC.

Turning to this clone: The sample holds other DNA sequences that translate to the same CDR3. The chain has TRBV6-5 and TRBJ2-2, with 9 bases matching TRBD2. The length of the CDR3 is 16 residues. In germline, CDR1 is MNHEY, CDR2 SVGAGI. The V segment lost 0 bases and the J segment 7 bases; nucleotides outside the gene matches: 6. The CDR3 reads CASSYSPGLAGGELFF. The CDR3 coding sequence is TGTGCCAGCAGTTACTCTCCGGGACTAGCTGGCGGGGAGCTGTTTTTT.

The sample holds one count of this clone. The rearrangement uses TRBV28 and TRBJ1-2, with a weak D call TRBD1 (5 bases). The V and J ends lost 7 bases and 2 bases respectively, with 14 bases between them. The germline CDR1 and CDR2 sequences are MDHEN and SYDVKM. The CDR3 contains 14 residues. This CDR3 reads CASKIPGQNYGYTF. In DNA form, the CDR3 reads TGTGCCAGCAAAATCCCGGGGCAGAACTATGGCTACACCTTC.

This rearrangement joins TRBV19 to TRBJ2-1; TRBD2 matches 12 bases. This CDR3 contains 16 residues. Unmatched junction bases numbered 2, after V lost 4 bases and J lost 1 base. Per the germline V gene, CDR1 is LNHDA and CDR2 is SQIVND (reference sequence). This CDR3 reads CASSKLAGGSYNEQFF. DNA for the CDR3: TGTGCCAGTAGTAAACTAGCGGGAGGATCCTACAATGAGCAGTTCTTC.

This clone came up a few times. The J gene is TRBJ2-3, the V gene TRBV3-1 (or the pseudogene TRBV3-2), with 14 bases fitting TRBD2. The CDR3 runs 14 residues. CDR1 and CDR2 (germline): LGHDT, YNNKEL (reference sequence). V lost 6 bases to trimming and J lost 6 bases; unmatched junction nucleotides: 2. The CDR3 bases are TGTGCCAGCAGGACTAGCGGGAGGGCTGATACGCAGTATTTT. Translated, it gives CASRTSGRADTQYF.

V usage is TRBV6-1 and J usage is TRBJ2-7; D gene ambiguous. CDR1 is MNHNS and CDR2 is SASEGT in the germline V gene. This CDR3 has 16 residues. V was pared by 0 bases and J by 0 bases, with 12 bases between. CDR3 in amino acids: CASSEAAPRSSYEQYF. CDR3 nucleotides: TGTGCCAGCAGTGAAGCGGCCCCCCGTAGCTCCTACGAGCAGTACTTC.

The V call is TRBV30, the J call TRBJ1-1, with D unresolved. The V end was cut by 4 bases, the J end by 5 bases, with 14 bases between. Germline CDR1 GTSNPN, CDR2 SVGIG (reference sequence). The CDR3 runs 13 residues. The CDR3 DNA is TGTGCCTGGATTAAGACCGAATGGACTGAAGCTTTCTTT. Translated, it gives CAWIKTEWTEAFF. The full variable domain, with the rest looked up from reference TRBV30 and TRBJ1-1, is SQTIHQWPATLVQPVGSPLSLECTVEGTSNPNLYWYRQAAGRGLQLLFYSVGIGQISSEVPQNLSASRPQDRQFILSSKKLLLSDSGFYLCAWIKTEWTEAFFGQGTRLTVV.

This clone appeared once. The rearrangement links TRBV7-9 to TRBJ2-7; TRBD1 matches at 7 bases. With 4 bases clipped from V and 6 bases from J, the junction kept 3 bases outside the gene matches. The CDR3 is 12 amino acids. CDR1 SEHNR and CDR2 FQNEAQ come from the germline V gene (reference sequence). The DNA for the CDR3 is TGTGCCAGCAGCTCCCCAGGGGGCGAGCAGTACTTC. This sequence encodes CASSSPGGEQYF.

The chain has TRBV6-5 and TRBJ1-2; D unclear. CDR1 is MNHEY, CDR2 SVGAGI, per germline. The length of the CDR3 is 13 residues. V gave up 6 bases and J gave up 7 bases, with 15 bases separating them. CDR3 bases: TGTGCCAGCAGCGCCCATCAAACGGCTGGCTACACCTTC. This codes for CASSAHQTAGYTF.

The chain is built from TRBV14 and TRBJ1-4; 7 nucleotides line up with TRBD1. CDR3 length: 15 amino acids. The J segment lost 8 bases and the V segment lost 4 bases, leaving 10 bases of the junction unmatched. Germline CDR1 reads SGHDN; CDR2 reads FVKESK. CDR3 loop: CASSRGQGVWEKLFF. As DNA, the CDR3 is TGTGCCAGCAGCCGGGGTCAGGGGGTATGGGAAAAACTGTTTTTT.

A remark on this clone: The identical CDR3 is also encoded by other nucleotide sequences in the sample. This chain uses TRBV28 with TRBJ1-2; no firm D call. Per the germline V gene, CDR1 is MDHEN and CDR2 is SYDVKM. CDR3 length equals 10 residues. V lost 5 bases and J 5 bases, leaving 3 bases between the germline ends. The CDR3 sequence: CASSRYGYTF. CDR3 in DNA: TGTGCCAGCAGTCGGTATGGCTACACCTTC.

The count of this clone is one. The chain combines TRBV4-2 with TRBJ1-2, with 7 bases matching TRBD1. Germline loops: CDR1 LGHNA, CDR2 YNFKEQ. The CDR3 is made up of 15 amino acids. Trimming took 3 bases from V and 6 from J; bases not matched to a gene: 10. The chain's CDR3 is CASSQTTDRVDGYTF. As DNA, the CDR3 is TGTGCCAGCAGCCAGACTACCGACAGGGTGGATGGCTACACCTTC.

The chain couples TRBV11-3 to TRBJ1-6, with D possibly being TRBD1 (6 bases). CDR3 size: 13 residues. Deletions cut 3 bases from V and 10 bases from J, with 10 bases between. Per the germline V gene, CDR1 is SGHNT and CDR2 is YENEEA. CDR3 nucleotide sequence: TGTGCCAGCAGCTTCCAGGGGTCCTCACCCCTCCACTTT. Translated, it gives CASSFQGSSPLHF.

This chain uses TRBV7-3 with TRBJ2-5, with D perhaps TRBD2 (6 bases). Germline CDR1 and CDR2: SGHTA and FQGTGA. The CDR3 is 15 amino acids. Trimming shortened V by 2 bases and J by 1 base, and 11 bases separated the two germline ends. In DNA form, the CDR3 reads TGTGCCAGCAGCTTAGGGGGGAGCCCCCAAGAGACCCAGTACTTC. It codes for CASSLGGSPQETQYF.

The chain employs TRBV11-1 and TRBJ1-2; D not resolved. Germline V lookup: CDR1 SGHAT, CDR2 FQDESV (reference sequence). The CDR3 loop spans 14 amino acids. V lost 3 bases and J 3 bases, leaving 11 bases between the germline ends. The CDR3: CASSFGSLDYGYTF. Here the CDR3 DNA reads TGTGCCAGCAGCTTCGGGAGCTTGGACTATGGCTACACCTTC. Complete variable domain (other parts from reference TRBV11-1 and TRBJ1-2): EAEVAQSPRYKITEKSQAVAFWCDPISGHATLYWYRQILGQGPELLVQFQDESVVDDSQLPKDRFSAERLKGVDSTLKIQPAELGDSAMYLCASSFGSLDYGYTFGSGTRLTVV.

The chain couples TRBV5-1 to TRBJ2-1; a weak D match, TRBD2 (5 bases). The CDR3 is 14 residues long. Germline CDR1 SGHRS, CDR2 YFSETQ. V shed 4 bases and J shed 2 bases, with 10 bases lying between them. In DNA, the CDR3 is TGCGCCAGCAGCGACACCGGGACCTACAATGAGCAGTTCTTC. Residues: CASSDTGTYNEQFF.

The rearrangement joins TRBV6-1 to TRBJ2-7; 9 bases match TRBD1. The junction had 6 bases not matched to a gene; V was cut back by 6 bases and J by 3 bases. This CDR3 is built from 14 residues. Germline V lookup: CDR1 MNHNS, CDR2 SASEGT. CDR3 DNA sequence: TGTGCCAGCAGAAGGACAGGGGTCGGCTACGAGCAGTACTTC. Protein product: CASRRTGVGYEQYF.

The rearrangement uses TRBV6-5 and TRBJ1-5; D might be TRBD1 (6 bases). Germline CDR1 MNHEY, CDR2 SVGAGI. Trimming left V 6 bases short and J 0 bases short, with 12 bases between. The CDR3 runs to 15 residues. The CDR3 sequence: CASRIQGNSNQPQHF. CDR3 DNA: TGTGCCAGCAGAATACAGGGAAATAGCAATCAGCCCCAGCATTTT.